These 25 T cell receptor beta chains originate from one sample sequenced in a study of OX40 agonist ivuxolimab in advanced cancers. Generated by immunoSEQ multiplex PCR, the TCRdb table keeps only in-frame clones and is missing some. The sample lists approximately 88,000 clones; roughly 84% were seen once. This specimen was CD4+ or CD8+ T cells sorted from blood, taken in a trial of the OX40 agonist ivuxolimab. All receptors derive from an adult with an advanced solid tumor such as melanoma, head and neck, liver or kidney cancer.

V and J are TRBV7-6 and TRBJ2-5, with TRBD1 identical over 9 bases. Losses at the gene ends were 5 bases for V and 4 bases for J; bases not matched to a gene: 2. There are 13 residues in the CDR3. Germline V gene sequence: CDR1 SGHVS, CDR2 FNYEAQ. The DNA for the CDR3 is TGTGCCAGCAGCCGACAGGGGGGAGAGACCCAGTACTTC. This encodes CASSRQGGETQYF.

This chain uses TRBV11-1 with TRBJ1-5, with 7 bases lining up with TRBD1. Germline CDR1 SGHAT, CDR2 FQDESV (reference sequence). Germline trimming cut 3 bases from V and 4 bases from J; bases unmatched to any gene: 0. The CDR3 contains 13 residues. The CDR3 DNA reads TGTGCCAGCAGCTTGGGACAGAATCAGCCCCAGCATTTT. Its translation is CASSLGQNQPQHF.

The V gene is TRBV5-1, the J gene TRBJ1-3, with D hard to call. The CDR3 totals 16 residues. Trimming stripped 0 bases from V and 0 bases from J, with 10 bases between. Germline V lookup: CDR1 SGHRS, CDR2 YFSETQ. In DNA form, the CDR3 reads TGCGCCAGCAGCTTGGTTGGCAGCCTCTCTGGAAACACCATATATTTT. Translating it yields CASSLVGSLSGNTIYF.

The V call is TRBV5-4, the J call TRBJ2-7; 10 bases match TRBD1. The CDR3 consists of 15 residues. Trimming cost V 3 bases and J 2 bases; bases outside gene matches: 5. Germline V CDR1 and CDR2: SGHNT, YYREEE (reference sequence). The DNA for the CDR3 is TGTGCCAGCAGCTGGGGGACAGGGGCAACCTACGAGCAGTACTTC. This codes for CASSWGTGATYEQYF.

The genes are TRBV11-2 and TRBJ2-4; possibly TRBD2 for D (7 bases). Per germline, CDR1 SGHAT and CDR2 FQNNGV. The CDR3 has 12 amino acids. The ends were cut back, 7 bases at V and 9 bases at J, with 13 bases in the middle. CDR3 sequence (DNA): TGTGCCAGCACCGCCGGGGGGCCCATTCAGTACTTC. Protein product: CASTAGGPIQYF.

The rearrangement joins TRBV7-8 to TRBJ2-1, with D tentatively TRBD2 (5 bases). In germline, CDR1 is SGHVS, CDR2 FQNEAQ. The CDR3 extends over 15 amino acids. V lost 7 bases, J lost 1 base, and 14 bases lay in between. CDR3 DNA sequence: TGTGCCAGCACCTCCGGACTCCGATCCTACAATGAGCAGTTCTTC. It specifies CASTSGLRSYNEQFF.

V usage is TRBV11-2 and J usage is TRBJ2-3, with D hard to call. This CDR3 is 14 amino acids long. V lost 5 bases and J lost 5, with 14 bases in between. Germline V CDR1 and CDR2: SGHAT, FQNNGV. CDR3 nucleotides: TGTGCCAGCAGCGGGTACCCGGCGAAAGATACGCAGTATTTT. Encoded protein: CASSGYPAKDTQYF. Full variable domain (missing parts from reference TRBV11-2 and TRBJ2-3): EAGVAQSPRYKIIEKRQSVAFWCNPISGHATLYWYQQILGQGPKLLIQFQNNGVVDDSQLPKDRFSAERLKGVDSTLKIQPAKLEDSAVYLCASSGYPAKDTQYFGPGTRLTVL.

The chain recombines TRBV14 with TRBJ2-7; possible D gene TRBD1, 5 bases. Per the germline V gene, CDR1 is SGHDN and CDR2 is FVKESK. V lost 1 base to trimming and J lost 0 bases, with 10 bases between them. CDR3 length equals 15 residues. The CDR3: CASSQGQGASYEQYF. CDR3 sequence (DNA): TGTGCCAGCAGCCAAGGACAAGGGGCCTCCTACGAGCAGTACTTC.

The rearrangement uses TRBV7-9 and TRBJ2-1; the D is unclear. Trimming left V 10 bases short and J 13 bases short, with 23 bases between. Looked up from germline, CDR1 is SEHNR and CDR2 is FQNEAQ (reference sequence). The CDR3 is made up of 13 amino acids. The DNA of the CDR3 is TGTGCCACCTTAGGGCCCCCCGATTCGAGTCAGTTCTTC. As protein: CATLGPPDSSQFF.

This chain connects TRBV6-1 to TRBJ2-1; TRBD2 is a possible D gene (5 bases). CDR1 and CDR2 from the germline V gene are MNHNS and SASEGT. The CDR3 runs to 14 residues. The V end lost 10 bases, the J end lost 3 bases, and 16 bases lay between the germline ends. Here the CDR3 reads CATNARGVYNEQFF. DNA for the CDR3: TGTGCCACAAACGCCCGGGGAGTCTACAATGAGCAGTTCTTC.

V and J are TRBV10-1 and TRBJ2-2; a possible D gene is TRBD1 (5 bases). Deletions cut 0 bases from V and 10 bases from J, with 9 bases between. This CDR3 region has 13 residues. The germline CDR1 and CDR2 sequences are WNHNN and SYGVQD (reference sequence). The CDR3 DNA reads as TGCGCCAGCAGTGAGTCGAGCAGGGAGGAGCTGTTTTTT. Encoded protein: CASSESSREELFF.

The chain has TRBV10-3 and TRBJ1-2; D is perhaps TRBD1 (6 bases). The germline V and J ends were trimmed by 4 bases and 8 bases, with 11 bases remaining between them. This CDR3 is built from 12 residues. CDR1 and CDR2 from the germline V gene are ENHRY and SYGVKD. DNA of the CDR3: TGTGCCATCAGTGTTGGGGGGCTCGGCTACACCTTC. Its translation is CAISVGGLGYTF.

The rearrangement uses TRBV11-2 and TRBJ2-7, with 9 bases that match TRBD1. V was clipped by 5 bases and J by 6 bases; unmatched bases: 17. Germline CDR1 SGHAT, CDR2 FQNNGV. The CDR3 is made up of 17 amino acids. The CDR3 sequence is CASSQGTGRNKGREQYF. Written as DNA, the CDR3 is TGTGCCAGCAGCCAAGGGACAGGGCGAAACAAGGGGCGCGAGCAGTACTTC.

The chain links TRBV21-1 to TRBJ2-7; the D call TRBD2 from the table was never checked on the DNA. TRBV21-1 is a pseudogene. The length of the CDR3 is 19 residues. The DNA of the CDR3 is TGTGCCAGCAGCAAACGGATCCCTAGCGGGGGGCAACTAATCTACGAGCAGTACTTC. It translates to CASSKRIPSGGQLIYEQYF.

This chain links TRBV10-3 with TRBJ1-2; 7 bases are a match to TRBD1. Germline V lookup: CDR1 ENHRY, CDR2 SYGVKD. The length of the CDR3 is 12 residues. Germline trimming cut 6 bases from V and 4 bases from J; bases unmatched to any gene: 2. The CDR3 protein is CAIRGDSYGYTF. The CDR3 DNA reads as TGTGCCATCAGGGGGGACAGCTATGGCTACACCTTC.

DNA of the CDR3: TGTGCCAGCAGTGAAAAGGGAAGGACTGGAAACACCATATATTTT. Its protein is CASSEKGRTGNTIYF. The chain carries TRBV6-1 and TRBJ1-3; D gene unclear. The V gene lost 2 bases and the J gene lost 2 bases, with 10 bases spanning the gap. Germline CDR1 and CDR2: MNHNS and SASEGT. This CDR3 is built from 15 residues.

A few counts support this clone. The J gene is TRBJ1-6, the V gene TRBV12-5; tentatively, D is TRBD1 (5 bases). The CDR3 spans 14 residues. Germline V gene sequence: CDR1 LGHNT, CDR2 FRNRAP. Trimming pared 3 bases from V and 9 bases from J, leaving 12 bases between. CDR3 in DNA: TGTGCTAGTGGTTTCCTCGGGGGAGGTTCACCCCTCCACTTT. Amino acid sequence: CASGFLGGGSPLHF.

The table lists this clone with a few counts. The rearrangement uses TRBV7-8 and TRBJ1-6; D is ambiguous. Germline-derived CDR1 and CDR2 are SGHVS and FQNEAQ. CDR3 length equals 14 residues. V lost 1 base and J 12 bases, leaving 13 bases between the germline ends. As DNA, the CDR3 is TGTGCCAGCAGCTTAGGGGGTCACAGAGAACCCCTCCACTTT. This sequence encodes CASSLGGHREPLHF.

The chain links TRBV5-1 to TRBJ2-7; the D gene is possibly TRBD2 (7 bases). This CDR3 has 15 residues. The V gene lost 4 bases and the J gene lost 2 bases, with 16 bases spanning the gap. The V gene's germline CDR1 is SGHRS and CDR2 YFSETQ. This CDR3 is CASSPGASGTYEQYF. CDR3 coding DNA: TGCGCCAGCAGCCCAGGGGCTAGCGGTACCTACGAGCAGTACTTC.

The CDR3 nucleotides read TGTGCCAGCAGCCTCCTAGCGGGGACGAACTACTTACCCTACGAGCAGTACTTC. Translating gives CASSLLAGTNYLPYEQYF. The genes are TRBV13 and TRBJ2-5; 9 bases align to TRBD2. The assigned J gene may be wrong: the sequence end matches TRBJ2-7 better. This CDR3 is built from 18 residues. Germline V gives CDR1 PRHDT, CDR2 FYEKMQ (reference sequence).

This rearrangement joins TRBV29-1 to TRBJ1-1; no firm D call. CDR3 length equals 18 residues. V lost 6 bases and J 1 base, leaving 27 bases between the germline ends. Germline loops: CDR1 SQVTM, CDR2 ANQGSEA. As DNA, the CDR3 is TGCAGCGTCGACAAAGGCTGGGCCAGCCTTGCCGCGAACACTGAAGCTTTCTTT. Protein product: CSVDKGWASLAANTEAFF.

The chain is built from TRBV2 and TRBJ2-2; 7 bases are a match to TRBD1. The CDR3 has 15 amino acids. Losses at the gene ends were 4 bases for V and 4 bases for J; bases not matched to a gene: 6. Germline V gives CDR1 SNHLY, CDR2 FYNNEI. The CDR3 reads CASSASGGSTGELFF. The CDR3 DNA is TGTGCCAGCAGTGCCTCAGGGGGAAGCACCGGGGAGCTGTTTTTT.

The chain couples TRBV11-2 to TRBJ2-4; no definite D call. There are 13 residues in the CDR3. The germline V and J ends were trimmed by 1 base and 7 bases, with 8 bases remaining between them. The germline V gene has CDR1 SGHAT and CDR2 FQNNGV. In DNA, the CDR3 is TGTGCCAGCAGCTTAGGGTTTGGGAACATTCAGTACTTC. Translation: CASSLGFGNIQYF.

The chain has TRBV5-1 and TRBJ2-5; TRBD2 aligns across 12 bases. V shed 2 bases and J 4 bases; nucleotides not matched to a gene: 6. This CDR3 region has 16 residues. The germline CDR1 and CDR2 sequences are SGHRS and YFSETQ. The CDR3, as DNA: TGCGCCAGCAGCTTTGGGTCTAGCGGGGGGGCAGAGACCCAGTACTTC. The encoded protein is CASSFGSSGGAETQYF.

The rearrangement uses TRBV6-5 and TRBJ2-2; TRBD1 might be the D (5 bases). CDR3 length: 14 residues. V lost 6 bases to trimming and J lost 3 bases, with 11 bases between them. Germline loops: CDR1 MNHEY, CDR2 SVGAGI. The CDR3 coding sequence is TGTGCCAGCAGATTGCTAGGGGACACCGGGGAGCTGTTTTTT. Translation gives CASRLLGDTGELFF.